This T cell receptor (beta chain) was found in a study of preoperative IRX-2 immunotherapy in early breast cancer. The CDR3 runs 12 residues. Germline CDR1 reads SGHTA; CDR2 reads FQGTGA. The ends lost 6 bases at V and 6 bases at J; junction bases unmatched: 4. The method was immunoSEQ multiplex PCR; TCRdb's version includes in-frame clones alone and lacks a portion of them. The sample lists 43,000 or so clones, about 95% seen once, with around 1.5% in the top ten. The sample's treatment: preoperative locoregional IRX-2 cytokine immunotherapy. The TCR comes from a human donor with breast cancer. The chain is built from TRBV7-3 and TRBJ2-5; 7 nucleotides line up with TRBD2. This specimen consisted of tumor tissue, obtained after IRX-2 immunotherapy. CDR3 region: CASRLAKKTQYF. The CDR3 DNA sequence: TGTGCCAGCAGACTAGCGAAGAAGACCCAGTACTTC.